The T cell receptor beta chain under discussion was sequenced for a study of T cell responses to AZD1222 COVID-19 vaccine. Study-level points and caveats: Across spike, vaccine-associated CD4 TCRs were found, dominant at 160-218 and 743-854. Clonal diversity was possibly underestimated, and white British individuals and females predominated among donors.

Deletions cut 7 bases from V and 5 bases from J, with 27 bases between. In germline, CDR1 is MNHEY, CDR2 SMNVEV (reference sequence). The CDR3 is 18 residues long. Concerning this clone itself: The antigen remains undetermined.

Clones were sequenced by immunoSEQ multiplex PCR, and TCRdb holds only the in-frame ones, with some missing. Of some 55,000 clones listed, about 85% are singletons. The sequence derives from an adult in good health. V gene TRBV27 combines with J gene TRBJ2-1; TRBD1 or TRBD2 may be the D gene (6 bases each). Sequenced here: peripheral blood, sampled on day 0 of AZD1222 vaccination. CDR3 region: CASTRRPMGLGGNNEQFF. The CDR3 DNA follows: TGTGCCAGCACCAGGCGCCCGATGGGTTTAGGGGGGAACAATGAGCAGTTCTTC.